Reported below is one T cell receptor beta chain. The data originate from a study of blood T cell repertoires in COVID-19. Study in general: The analysed material was cDNA or gDNA that came from T cells, B-cell-depleted T cells, or PBMCs.

Measured with immunoSEQ multiplex PCR; TCRdb has only the in-frame clones, and not every one. The sample contains around 290,000 clones, around 87% of which appear only once. V gave up 5 bases and J gave up 2 bases, with 16 bases separating them. Looked up from germline, CDR1 is MDHEN and CDR2 is SYDVKM. The CDR3 has 16 residues. The sequenced sample consisted of peripheral blood. V and J are TRBV28 and TRBJ1-3; D is possibly TRBD1 (5 bases). This sequence originates from a woman aged 45-59 years who had recovered from COVID-19. The CDR3 reads CASSTDRAGTGNTIYF. CDR3 DNA: TGTGCCAGCAGTACCGACCGGGCAGGGACTGGAAACACCATATATTTT.